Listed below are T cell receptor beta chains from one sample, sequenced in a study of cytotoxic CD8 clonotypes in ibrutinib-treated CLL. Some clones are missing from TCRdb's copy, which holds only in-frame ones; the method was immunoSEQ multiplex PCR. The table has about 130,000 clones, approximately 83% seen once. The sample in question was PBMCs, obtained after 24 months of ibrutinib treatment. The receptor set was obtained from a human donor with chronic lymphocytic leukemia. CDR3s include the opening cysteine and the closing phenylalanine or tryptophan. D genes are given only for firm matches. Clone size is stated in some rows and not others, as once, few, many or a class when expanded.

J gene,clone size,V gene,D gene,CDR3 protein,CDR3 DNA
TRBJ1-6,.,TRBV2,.,CASRLSSYNSPLHF,TGTGCCAGCAGACTTAGCTCCTATAATTCACCCCTCCACTTT
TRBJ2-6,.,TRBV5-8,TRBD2,CASSLRGGRTNVLTF,TGTGCCAGCAGCTTGAGGGGCGGGAGGACCAACGTCCTGACTTTC
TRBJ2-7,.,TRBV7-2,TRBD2,CASISSGVLSYEQYF,TGTGCCAGCATCTCTAGCGGGGTGTTATCCTACGAGCAGTACTTC
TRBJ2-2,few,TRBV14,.,CASSPGRNTGELFF,TGTGCCAGCAGCCCCGGCAGGAACACCGGGGAGCTGTTTTTT
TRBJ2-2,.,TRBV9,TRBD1,CASSVDDRANTGELFF,TGTGCCAGCAGCGTCGACGACAGGGCGAACACCGGGGAGCTGTTTTTT
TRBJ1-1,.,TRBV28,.,CASSFGGDTEAFF,TGTGCCAGCAGTTTCGGGGGTGACACTGAAGCTTTCTTT
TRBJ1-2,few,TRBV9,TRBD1,CASSVEGGRENYGYTF,TGTGCCAGCAGCGTAGAAGGGGGCCGGGAGAACTATGGCTACACCTTC
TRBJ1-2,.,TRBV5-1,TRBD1,CASSVTGVDGYTF,TGCGCCAGCAGCGTGACAGGGGTGGATGGCTACACCTTC
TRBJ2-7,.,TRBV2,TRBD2,CASSEVRTSRLYEQYF,TGTGCCAGCAGTGAAGTTAGGACTAGCAGACTCTACGAGCAGTACTTC
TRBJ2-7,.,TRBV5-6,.,CASTRGGVNVEQYF,TGTGCCAGCACCCGGGGCGGGGTAAACGTTGAGCAGTACTTC
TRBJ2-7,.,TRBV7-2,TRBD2,CASSLNPGTSGSGYEQYF,TGTGCCAGCAGCTTAAATCCCGGGACTAGCGGGAGTGGGTACGAGCAGTACTTC
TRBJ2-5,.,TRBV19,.,CASSSRSRDLQETQYF,TGTGCCAGTAGTAGCCGCAGTAGGGACTTACAAGAGACCCAGTACTTC
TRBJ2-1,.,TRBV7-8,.,CASRREGVAVYNEQFF,TGTGCCAGCAGGCGGGAAGGAGTAGCGGTATACAATGAGCAGTTCTTC
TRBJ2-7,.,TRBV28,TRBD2,CASRTSGSGYYEQYF,TGTGCCAGCAGAACTAGCGGGAGCGGTTATTACGAGCAGTACTTC
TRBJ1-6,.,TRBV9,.,CASSVDQGRVNSPLHF,TGTGCCAGCAGCGTAGACCAGGGGCGAGTGAATTCACCCCTCCACTTT